Reported below is one TCR beta chain. Its specific antigen is unknown. Base qualities were left out, and no much larger clone turns up one base away. This entry belongs to a study of blood T cell repertoires in COVID-19 (TCRdb year 2020). Study-wide context: Samples covering the acute and convalescent phases of COVID-19 were provided by collaborators in the United States, Italy and Spain. The material from the prospective study consisted of cDNA or gDNA derived from T cells, B-cell-depleted T cells, or PBMCs. Subjects who had been exposed to COVID-19, were actively infected with it, or had recovered from it provided the deeply sampled blood TCRbeta repertoires that made up the dataset. The repertoires were made available in a free public database intended to serve as a resource for research on the immune response to SARS-CoV-2. The samples were drawn from two sources: the first 160 participants of the ongoing ImmuneRACE study, and 1,200 or so subjects contributed by 6 global collaborators. Nearly every sample came with metadata listing a de-identified subject ID, COVID-19 status, age in years and sex. HLA class I and class II types, where available, came from metadata supplied by the sample provider rather than from assay-based typing.

In the prospective study, participants were roughly 18 to 100 years old, resided in around 25 geographic areas of the United States, and were enrolled through a virtual design. To assign participants to cohorts, the prospective study relied on clinical history that participants themselves reported in a screening survey and a study questionnaire. In the prospective study, mobile phlebotomists collected whole blood, serum and a nasopharyngeal or oropharyngeal swab from each participant. Prospective study participants could optionally give additional blood draws and questionnaires over a roughly 2-month period. Before DNA extraction, blood samples from the prospective study were shipped at room temperature or frozen. TCRbeta CDR3 regions were amplified from genomic DNA using the immunoSEQ Assay, a bias-controlled multiplex PCR. As for how the authors treated the data: Nucleated cell counts per sample were estimated from amplification of reference gene primers within the assay. To quantify the absolute abundance of each unique TCRbeta CDR3 rearrangement, sequence reads were collapsed and filtered. For each sample, productive Simpson clonality was calculated as the square root of Simpson's diversity index over productive rearrangements. This immuneACCESS table, as held by TCRdb, lists in-frame sequences with V and J called but not all clones. Of the missing ones, under half trace to an unresolved V gene in checked studies; the others have no known cause. Clonal size and the V and J genes are those of that table, whereas D and trimming came from the DNA. Across this sample there are 200,000 or so clones, with about 91% seen only once. The top ten clones comprise 2% to 2.5% of the sample.

Broad study findings and their caveats: Clinical and demographic metadata were provided uncurated, with the amount varying by source and participant.

From its cysteine to its phenylalanine, the CDR3 spans 18 amino acids. Just CDR3 DNA is preserved here, 54 bases in frame from base 1. V lost 4 bases and J lost 7 bases; the stretch between them is 27 bases long. Sequences SGHDT (CDR1) and YYEEEE (CDR2) are obtained from the germline V gene. The sequence derives from a woman aged 40 to 55 with acute COVID-19. Sequenced material: PBMCs or T cells enriched from blood (not recorded which). The sequence joins TRBV5-6 to TRBJ2-1; TRBD1 is a possible D gene, resting on 6 matching bases. The DNA sequence reads TGTGCCAGCAGCGCGATATCTACTCGGGCAGGGGCGTGGAATGAGCAGTTCTTC. This translates into CASSAISTRAGAWNEQFF.